A selection of T cell receptor beta chains follows, all from one sample in a study of shared clonotypes between healthy human individuals. Libraries were prepared by immunoSEQ multiplex PCR; TCRdb keeps only in-frame clonotypes and omits some of them. The sample lists around 1.1 million clones; around 82% were seen once. What was sequenced was memory CD4+ T cells from PBMCs. The receptors were gathered from a man between 18 and 29 years old in good health. Some clones in this sample may be carry-over from other donors' samples. The CDR3 runs from the conserved cysteine through the conserved F or W. Each record gives: J gene, V gene, CDR3 protein.

TRBJ1-2,TRBV29-1,CSVQGDRGSHGYTF
TRBJ2-1,TRBV7-2,CASSSMAGSYNEQFF
TRBJ1-1,TRBV7-9,CASSLGGTRAEAFF
TRBJ2-1,TRBV7-3,CASSQAPTSGFNEQFF
TRBJ2-7,TRBV7-9,CASGTAGVYEQYF
TRBJ1-2,TRBV30,CAWMGVGYTF
TRBJ2-3,TRBV11-2,CASSLAGATDTQYF
TRBJ2-7,TRBV2,CASSRQGASYEQYF
TRBJ2-3,TRBV10-3,CAIALADYTDTQYF
TRBJ2-5,TRBV6-6,CARPSGRATETQYF
TRBJ2-3,TRBV27,CASSSRAGLQDTQYF
TRBJ2-7,TRBV2,CASSSQFVSEQYF
TRBJ2-7,TRBV4-1,CASSQGTFPYEQYF
TRBJ1-2,TRBV29-1,CSVEGTAHSGGYTF
TRBJ1-5,TRBV28,CASSLLSGSDQPQHF
TRBJ1-1,TRBV18,CASSLSLTGTYTEAFF
TRBJ1-1,TRBV28,CASSLWGVGAEAFF
TRBJ2-1,TRBV4-2,CASSQEGTVKFRLTSYNEQFF
TRBJ1-2,TRBV7-8,CASSLGSGTVYGYTF
TRBJ2-7,TRBV27,CASSLYRDRGYEQYF
TRBJ2-7,TRBV6-4,CASSVVAGYEQYF
TRBJ1-2,TRBV4-1,CASSPGTGGPYGYTF
TRBJ2-5,TRBV27,CARQWALQETQYF
TRBJ2-7,TRBV7-2,CASSLGLAGGPPRF
TRBJ1-5,TRBV6-6,CASSYGTGNQPQHF
TRBJ2-1,TRBV19,CASRVRGQTYNEQFF